Following are 29 T cell receptor beta chains from one sample sequenced in a study of shared clonotypes between healthy human individuals. TCRdb's copy holds only in-frame clones and misses some; the assay was immunoSEQ multiplex PCR. The table records millions of clones, 90% to 95% of them present only once. Sequenced material: naive CD4+ T cells sorted from blood. The subset here: CD45RA+ positively selected. The receptors shown here come from a man aged 18 to 29 in good health.

This chain uses TRBV11-3 with TRBJ2-1; D is possibly TRBD1 or TRBD2 (6 bases each). Per germline, CDR1 SGHNT and CDR2 YENEEA. This CDR3 spans 14 amino acids. The V end was cut by 5 bases, the J end by 4 bases, with 12 bases between. In DNA, the CDR3 is TGTGCCAGCAGCCTAGGGGGGACTTACAATGAGCAGTTCTTC. Residues: CASSLGGTYNEQFF.

This sequence joins TRBV6-6 and TRBJ2-3; 8 nucleotides match TRBD2. The CDR3 consists of 14 residues. V shed 8 bases and J 3 bases; nucleotides not matched to a gene: 7. Germline values: CDR1 MNHNY, CDR2 SVGAGI (reference sequence). CDR3 residues: CASGNSGKTDTQYF. Written as DNA, the CDR3 is TGTGCCAGCGGGAATAGCGGGAAAACAGATACGCAGTATTTT.

The chain carries TRBV19 and TRBJ2-3, with D possibly TRBD2 on 6 matching bases. The V gene lost 5 bases and the J gene lost 4 bases, with 19 bases spanning the gap. The CDR3 contains 16 residues. The germline CDR1 and CDR2 sequences are LNHDA and SQIVND (reference sequence). The DNA of the CDR3 is TGTGCCAGTAGTTATTTTCCGGGAGAAACGGCAGATACGCAGTATTTT. Amino acids: CASSYFPGETADTQYF.

V usage is TRBV7-8 and J usage is TRBJ1-2; 7 positions match TRBD1. The J segment lost 2 bases and the V segment lost 5 bases, leaving 8 bases of the junction unmatched. CDR1 is SGHVS, CDR2 FQNEAQ, per germline. The CDR3 runs 15 residues. In nucleotides, the CDR3 is TGTGCCAGCAGCCCCCGAGACAGGGACAACTATGGCTACACCTTC. The encoded protein is CASSPRDRDNYGYTF.

V gene TRBV6-5 combines with J gene TRBJ2-7; 7 positions match TRBD1. CDR1 MNHEY and CDR2 SVGAGI come from the germline V gene. The CDR3 is made up of 14 amino acids. The ends lost 6 bases at V and 5 bases at J; junction bases unmatched: 10. The DNA of the CDR3 is TGTGCCAGCAGCAGGGACAGAAAGATCCACGAGCAGTACTTC. This codes for CASSRDRKIHEQYF.

CDR3 amino acids: CASSFGTAGGYTF. The CDR3 DNA sequence: TGTGCCAGCAGTTTCGGGACAGCAGGTGGCTACACCTTC. The chain is built from TRBV6-5 and TRBJ1-2; 7 positions match TRBD1. Losses at the gene ends were 4 bases for V and 7 bases for J; bases not matched to a gene: 6. The CDR3 length is 13 residues. The germline V gene encodes CDR1 MNHEY and CDR2 SVGAGI.

This clone was counted a single time. The chain employs TRBV5-1 and TRBJ2-5; 9 bases align to TRBD2. J was trimmed by 4 bases and V by 4 bases; bases with no gene match: 11. This CDR3 has 16 residues. The germline V gene has CDR1 SGHRS and CDR2 YFSETQ. This CDR3 is CASSQGRGGAPETQYF. CDR3 DNA: TGCGCCAGCAGCCAAGGACGCGGGGGGGCCCCAGAGACCCAGTACTTC.

The chain uses TRBV7-2 and TRBJ2-5; 8 positions agree with TRBD2. Germline V lookup: CDR1 SGHTA, CDR2 FQGNSA. The CDR3 totals 17 residues. J was trimmed by 5 bases and V by 4 bases; bases with no gene match: 15. Written as DNA, the CDR3 is TGTGCCAGCAGCTGGACGGGGACTAGTGGGGTCAGGGAGACCCAGTACTTC. Its protein product is CASSWTGTSGVRETQYF.

This chain links TRBV5-1 with TRBJ1-1; 7 bases map to TRBD1. The CDR3 runs to 14 residues. V lost 3 bases and J lost 5; bases outside the gene matches: 7. Per the germline V gene, CDR1 is SGHRS and CDR2 is YFSETQ. CDR3 residues: CASSSTGDRTEAFF. CDR3 DNA: TGCGCCAGCAGCTCAACAGGGGATCGGACTGAAGCTTTCTTT.

For this clone: This same CDR3 is encoded by further DNA sequences in the sample. The chain joins TRBV9 to TRBJ2-7; TRBD1 is a possible D gene (6 bases). V shed 0 bases and J shed 0 bases, with 10 bases lying between them. CDR1 and CDR2 (germline): SGDLS, YYNGEE. The CDR3 totals 15 residues. The CDR3 loop reads CASSVATGSSYEQYF. The CDR3 nucleotides are TGTGCCAGCAGCGTAGCAACAGGGAGCTCCTACGAGCAGTACTTC. The whole variable domain, filled in from reference TRBV9 and TRBJ2-7, reads DSGVTQTPKHLITATGQRVTLRCSPRSGDLSVYWYQQSLDQGLQFLIQYYNGEERAKGNILERFSAQQFPDLHSELNLSSLELGDSALYFCASSVATGSSYEQYFGPGTRLTVT.

The rearrangement uses TRBV7-6 and TRBJ2-5; D remains unclear. Germline values: CDR1 SGHVS, CDR2 FNYEAQ. This CDR3 contains 14 residues. Trimming left V 3 bases short and J 5 bases short, with 13 bases between. CDR3 coding DNA: TGTGCCAGCAGCTTCAATCCCTTGGGGGAGACCCAGTACTTC. Translating gives CASSFNPLGETQYF.

V usage is TRBV5-1 and J usage is TRBJ1-6; a possible D gene is TRBD1 (5 bases). Trimming shortened V by 0 bases and J by 10 bases, and 14 bases separated the two germline ends. This CDR3 comprises 15 residues. In germline, CDR1 is SGHRS, CDR2 YFSETQ. The CDR3 is CASSLGPGVQSPLHF. CDR3 DNA sequence: TGCGCCAGCAGCTTGGGCCCGGGGGTCCAATCACCCCTCCACTTT.

As to this clone: This sequence may be a read error, since a much larger clone differs from it by one base. The V call is TRBV7-3, the J call TRBJ1-3; tentative D call: TRBD1 (6 bases). The CDR3 extends over 14 amino acids. Per germline, CDR1 SGHTA and CDR2 FQGTGA. The ends were cut back, 2 bases at V and 1 base at J, with 6 bases in the middle. The CDR3, as DNA: TGTGCCAGCAGCTTACAGGGGTCTGGAAACACCATATATTTT. Translation gives CASSLQGSGNTIYF.

This rearrangement joins TRBV4-1 to TRBJ1-1; weak D call: TRBD1 (5 bases). The ends were cut back, 1 base at V and 4 bases at J, with 19 bases in the middle. There are 17 residues in the CDR3. From germline, CDR1 is MGHRA and CDR2 YSYEKL. The CDR3 here is CASSQALSGGWGTEAFF. The DNA for the CDR3 is TGCGCCAGCAGCCAAGCCCTCTCTGGGGGTTGGGGCACTGAAGCTTTCTTT.

On this clone itself: The same CDR3 arises from other DNA sequences in this sample as well. The chain uses TRBV5-1 and TRBJ2-7; TRBD1 is a possible D gene (6 bases). Trimming removed 4 bases at V and 4 bases at J, with 9 bases between. CDR1 and CDR2 (germline): SGHRS, YFSETQ. This CDR3 is built from 12 residues. CDR3 DNA sequence: TGCGCCAGCAGCCCAGACAGGTACGAGCAGTACTTC. Residues: CASSPDRYEQYF.

The V and J genes are TRBV2 and TRBJ1-4; a possible D gene is TRBD1 (6 bases). This CDR3 is built from 15 residues. V was trimmed by 2 bases and J by 3 bases, leaving 10 bases between them. CDR1 and CDR2 from the germline V gene are SNHLY and FYNNEI. This CDR3 reads CASSEKGGANEKLFF. The CDR3 nucleotides read TGTGCCAGCAGTGAAAAAGGGGGGGCTAATGAAAAACTGTTTTTT.

The chain uses TRBV23-1 and TRBJ2-7; D gene unclear. TRBV23-1 is classed as an ORF, of uncertain function. This CDR3 region has 16 residues. Trimming removed 10 bases at V and 2 bases at J, with 24 bases between. DNA of the CDR3: TGCGCCATTCCAAAATGGGTAAGGAGCCATACCTACGAGCAGTACTTC. Translation: CAIPKWVRSHTYEQYF.

This clone appeared a single time. The chain is built from TRBV6-6 and TRBJ1-3; D not resolved. Trimming removed 2 bases from V and 0 bases from J, with 11 bases in between. Germline V gives CDR1 MNHNY, CDR2 SVGAGI (reference sequence). CDR3 size: 16 residues. The CDR3, as DNA: TGTGCCAGCAGTTACGGGCAGCAAACCTCTGGAAACACCATATATTTT. Protein: CASSYGQQTSGNTIYF.

CDR3: CASSGGGPSQETQYF. The CDR3 DNA reads as TGTGCCAGCTCCGGCGGGGGCCCATCACAAGAGACCCAGTACTTC. The chain has TRBV18 and TRBJ2-5; D might be TRBD2 (7 bases). Trimming stripped 6 bases from V and 2 bases from J, with 16 bases between. Germline lookup yields CDR1 KGHSH and CDR2 LQKENI. CDR3 length: 15 amino acids.

V is TRBV7-9 and J is TRBJ2-7, with no clear D. V shed 4 bases and J shed 5 bases, with 18 bases lying between them. CDR3 length equals 15 residues. Germline V gene sequence: CDR1 SEHNR, CDR2 FQNEAQ (reference sequence). In DNA form, the CDR3 reads TGTGCCAGCAGCTCAGATAGAAGGGTCTCGGACGAGCAGTACTTC. Translated, it gives CASSSDRRVSDEQYF. The variable domain in full, with the rest retrieved from reference TRBV7-9 and TRBJ2-7, is DTGVSQNPRHKITKRGQNVTFRCDPISEHNRLYWYRQTLGQGPEFLTYFQNEAQLEKSRLLSDRFSAERPKGSFSTLEIQRTEQGDSAMYLCASSSDRRVSDEQYFGPGTRLTVT.

J is TRBJ2-1 and V is TRBV5-4, with TRBD2 matching over 7 bases. The germline V gene encodes CDR1 SGHNT and CDR2 YYREEE (reference sequence). After removal of 0 bases from V and 1 base from J, the junction contained 4 bases not matched to a gene. CDR3 size: 16 residues. The CDR3 loop reads CASSLERDFSYNEQFF. CDR3 nucleotides: TGTGCCAGCAGCTTGGAGCGGGACTTTTCCTACAATGAGCAGTTCTTC.

This chain connects TRBV18 to TRBJ2-7, with TRBD1 identical over 10 bases. CDR1 and CDR2 from the germline V gene are KGHSH and LQKENI. CDR3 size: 15 residues. V was pared by 1 base and J by 3 bases, with 3 bases of the junction left unmatched. The CDR3 nucleotides read TGTGCCAGCTCACCACTGGGACAGGGGATCTACGAGCAGTACTTC. Protein product: CASSPLGQGIYEQYF.

The genes are TRBV18 and TRBJ2-7; D unclear. The CDR3 is 12 residues long. V lost 3 bases to trimming and J lost 7 bases, with 10 bases between them. Germline loops: CDR1 KGHSH, CDR2 LQKENI. The CDR3 bases are TGTGCCAGCTCACCTGGTGAAGGGGAGCAGTACTTC. This gives the protein CASSPGEGEQYF.

The chain uses TRBV5-4 and TRBJ2-2; 9 bases line up with TRBD1. CDR3 length: 16 residues. V lost 2 bases, J lost 6 bases, and 8 bases stayed unmatched. CDR1 SGHNT and CDR2 YYREEE come from the germline V gene (reference sequence). Here the CDR3 DNA reads TGTGCCAGCAGCTTAGGGGACAGGGCAAAGGCCGGGGAGCTGTTTTTT. Amino acids: CASSLGDRAKAGELFF.

The CDR3, as DNA: TGTGCCAGCATATTAGGGGGCGCGTACAATGAGCAGTTCTTC. This translates into CASILGGAYNEQFF. The chain is built from TRBV6-1 and TRBJ2-1; 7 bases fit TRBD1. In germline, CDR1 is MNHNS, CDR2 SASEGT. V trimming: 7 bases; J trimming: 4 bases; junction bases outside the gene matches: 7. The CDR3 has 14 residues.

The CDR3 DNA reads TGTGCCTGGAGCGAACAGGGGGTCCAGCCCCAGCATTTT. Translation gives CAWSEQGVQPQHF. The rearrangement uses TRBV30 and TRBJ1-5; 8 bases line up with TRBD1. Germline V gives CDR1 GTSNPN, CDR2 SVGIG (reference sequence). The CDR3 is made up of 13 amino acids. The J segment lost 7 bases and the V segment lost 3 bases, leaving 5 bases of the junction unmatched.

The gene calls are TRBV7-9 and TRBJ2-3; D could derive from TRBD1 or TRBD2 (5 bases each). CDR1 and CDR2 (germline): SEHNR, FQNEAQ (reference sequence). This CDR3 contains 15 residues. V was shortened by 4 bases and J by 2 bases, with 13 bases between the two germline ends. CDR3 residues: CASSYLSGATDTQYF. DNA of the CDR3: TGTGCCAGCAGCTATCTCTCCGGGGCCACAGATACGCAGTATTTT.

This chain uses TRBV4-1 with TRBJ1-1; a weak D match, TRBD1 (6 bases). CDR3 length equals 14 residues. In germline, CDR1 is MGHRA, CDR2 YSYEKL. Trimming removed 0 bases from V and 8 bases from J, with 13 bases in between. CDR3 residues: CASSQDQGLGEAFF. The CDR3 region has the DNA TGCGCCAGCAGCCAAGACCAGGGGTTGGGAGAAGCTTTCTTT.

The CDR3 DNA follows: TGTGCCAGCAGCTTAACCATCACATCCCAAGAGACCCAGTACTTC. This encodes CASSLTITSQETQYF. The chain is built from TRBV7-2 and TRBJ2-5; D is unclear. V lost 2 bases and J 1 base, leaving 11 bases between the germline ends. The CDR3 length is 15 residues. From germline, CDR1 is SGHTA and CDR2 FQGNSA. The full variable domain, completed using reference TRBV7-2 and TRBJ2-5, is GAGVSQSPSNKVTEKGKDVELRCDPISGHTALYWYRQSLGQGLEFLIYFQGNSAPDKSGLPSDRFSAERTGGSVSTLTIQRTQQEDSAVYLCASSLTITSQETQYFGPGTRLLVL.